These T cell receptor beta chains were read from a single sample in a study of sequential checkpoint blockade in melanoma. Using immunoSEQ multiplex PCR, the repertoire was profiled, and TCRdb retains in-frame clones only, with some absent. The data contain a few hundred clones, more than 12% of them seen just once; the ten biggest clones take up less than 10%. The starting material was tumor tissue (inferred from file names), obtained from a patient given nivolumab and ipilimumab in sequence. These receptors were obtained from a human donor with melanoma. Both conserved end residues are part of each CDR3. Fields, in order: V gene, clone size, D gene, J gene, CDR3 DNA, CDR3 protein. D genes are given only for firm matches. Clone size is not always given. Where it is, it says once, few, many or a class for expanded clones.

V gene: TRBV11-3
clone size: large
D gene: TRBD2
J gene: TRBJ2-1
CDR3 DNA: TGTGCCAGCAGCTTCGGGCTAGCGGATAACAATGAGCAGTTCTTC
CDR3 protein: CASSFGLADNNEQFF

V gene: TRBV30
clone size: few
D gene: TRBD2
J gene: TRBJ2-7
CDR3 DNA: TGTGCCTGGAGTGTACTCGGCGGGAGGGGGAACGAGCAGTACTTC
CDR3 protein: CAWSVLGGRGNEQYF

V gene: TRBV19
clone size: -
D gene: -
J gene: TRBJ2-5
CDR3 DNA: TGTGCCAGTAGTATCCGAGGGGCGGGGGACATACAAGAGACCCAGTACTTC
CDR3 protein: CASSIRGAGDIQETQYF

V gene: TRBV28
clone size: -
D gene: -
J gene: TRBJ2-7
CDR3 DNA: TGTGCCAGCAGTTTCCGACAGCTCTACGAGCAGTACTTC
CDR3 protein: CASSFRQLYEQYF

V gene: TRBV5-1
clone size: -
D gene: TRBD2
J gene: TRBJ2-7
CDR3 DNA: TGCGCCAGCAGCCTCCCAGCGGGAGATCTAGGCGAGCAGTACTTC
CDR3 protein: CASSLPAGDLGEQYF

V gene: TRBV18
clone size: -
D gene: -
J gene: TRBJ2-1
CDR3 DNA: TGTGCCAGCTCATCACCCGGGACTCCAGCTTTCAATGAGCAGTTCTTC
CDR3 protein: CASSSPGTPAFNEQFF

V gene: TRBV14
clone size: few
D gene: -
J gene: TRBJ2-7
CDR3 DNA: TGTGCCAGCAGCCCGGGGATGGGGAGTCCCTACGAGCAGTACTTC
CDR3 protein: CASSPGMGSPYEQYF

V gene: TRBV6-8
clone size: -
D gene: -
J gene: TRBJ2-1
CDR3 DNA: TGTGCCAGCAGTTATAATCGCGCTTCTTGGCAGTTCTTC
CDR3 protein: CASSYNRASWQFF

V gene: TRBV7-2
clone size: medium-sized
D gene: TRBD2
J gene: TRBJ2-7
CDR3 DNA: TGTGCCAGCAGCCTTAGCGGGAGGTACGAGCAGTACTTC
CDR3 protein: CASSLSGRYEQYF

V gene: TRBV6-8
clone size: -
D gene: -
J gene: TRBJ2-3
CDR3 DNA: TGTGCCAGCAGTTATGAGGTCCACCGGGTTAGCACAGATACGCAGTATTTT
CDR3 protein: CASSYEVHRVSTDTQYF

V gene: TRBV18
clone size: -
D gene: TRBD2
J gene: TRBJ2-5
CDR3 DNA: TGTGCCAGCTCACCCGGACTAGCGGGAGGGTACCGGGAGACCCAGTACTTC
CDR3 protein: CASSPGLAGGYRETQYF

V gene: TRBV29-1
clone size: -
D gene: -
J gene: TRBJ2-1
CDR3 DNA: TGCAGCGTCCAGGGGCACGGGAGCTCCTACAATGAGCAGTTCTTC
CDR3 protein: CSVQGHGSSYNEQFF

V gene: TRBV12-5
clone size: few
D gene: TRBD2
J gene: TRBJ2-2
CDR3 DNA: TGTGCCATCCACGGTGGACTAGCGGGGCGCACCGGGGAGCTGTTTTTT
CDR3 protein: CAIHGGLAGRTGELFF

V gene: TRBV9
clone size: -
D gene: TRBD1
J gene: TRBJ1-2
CDR3 DNA: TGTGCCAGCAACGAACAGGGGTACTATGGCTACACCTTC
CDR3 protein: CASNEQGYYGYTF

V gene: TRBV6-8
clone size: few
D gene: TRBD1
J gene: TRBJ1-5
CDR3 DNA: TGTGCCAGCAGTTACGGGACAGGGGGGCATAGCAATCAGCCCCAGCATTTT
CDR3 protein: CASSYGTGGHSNQPQHF

V gene: TRBV28
clone size: few
D gene: TRBD1
J gene: TRBJ1-4
CDR3 DNA: TGTGCCAGCAGTTCCGACAGGGGAACTAATGAAAAACTGTTTTTT
CDR3 protein: CASSSDRGTNEKLFF

V gene: TRBV9
clone size: -
D gene: TRBD1
J gene: TRBJ1-4
CDR3 DNA: TGTGCCAGCAGCGGACGCGGACAGGGGAGAGATGAAAAACTGTTTTTT
CDR3 protein: CASSGRGQGRDEKLFF

V gene: TRBV11-3
clone size: medium-sized
D gene: -
J gene: TRBJ2-5
CDR3 DNA: TGTGCCAGCAGTCCTCATTTGATAGTAGAGACCCAGTACTTC
CDR3 protein: CASSPHLIVETQYF

V gene: TRBV9
clone size: large
D gene: -
J gene: TRBJ2-1
CDR3 DNA: TGTGCCAGCAGCGTAGGAAGCCGCTACAATGAGCAGTTCTTC
CDR3 protein: CASSVGSRYNEQFF

V gene: TRBV18
clone size: few
D gene: -
J gene: TRBJ2-1
CDR3 DNA: TGTGCCAGCTCACCACCGGCAGGGAGAAATGAGCAGTTCTTC
CDR3 protein: CASSPPAGRNEQFF

V gene: TRBV6-8
clone size: large
D gene: -
J gene: TRBJ1-1
CDR3 DNA: TGTGCCAGCAGTTACACGCAGGGCTGGGACACTGAAGCTTTCTTT
CDR3 protein: CASSYTQGWDTEAFF

V gene: TRBV28
clone size: -
D gene: TRBD1
J gene: TRBJ1-5
CDR3 DNA: TGTGCCAGCGATACGTTGACAGGGGATAGCAATCAGCCCCAGCATTTT
CDR3 protein: CASDTLTGDSNQPQHF

V gene: TRBV15
clone size: -
D gene: -
J gene: TRBJ2-6
CDR3 DNA: TGTGCCTCAAAGCTGCACTCTGGGGCCAACGTCCTGACTTTC
CDR3 protein: CASKLHSGANVLTF

V gene: TRBV6-8
clone size: few
D gene: -
J gene: TRBJ1-6
CDR3 DNA: TGTGCCAGCCATTCAGGGGCTTCACCCCTCCACTTT
CDR3 protein: CASHSGASPLHF

V gene: TRBV5-1
clone size: -
D gene: -
J gene: TRBJ2-2
CDR3 DNA: TGCGCCAGCAGCTCCCGTCTGGAGATATACACCGGGGAGCTGTTTTTT
CDR3 protein: CASSSRLEIYTGELFF

V gene: TRBV23-1
clone size: -
D gene: -
J gene: TRBJ1-2
CDR3 DNA: TGCGCCAGCAGCTTAGAGAGGGAAGATGGCTACACCTTC
CDR3 protein: CASSLEREDGYTF